Listed below are T cell receptor beta chains from one sample, sequenced in a study of blood T cells in healthy people across ages. TCRdb re-called the 5' RACE reads through MiXCR, storing one row per CDR3 protein. The sample lists fewer than 2,000,000 distinct CDR3 sequences; roughly 32% were seen once. The sample taken for sequencing was blood. The receptors stem from a young woman in good health. Both conserved end residues are part of each CDR3. Each record gives: D gene, clone size, CDR3 length, V gene, J gene, CDR3 DNA, CDR3 protein. A D gene is named only where the DNA matches it firmly. The listing skips clone size in some rows; elsewhere it reads once, few, many or a size class.

>-|-|16|TRBV5-4|TRBJ1-2
TGTGCCAGCAGCTTGGGGGCCGACACCGGGGGCTATGGCTACACCTTC
CASSLGADTGGYGYTF
>-|-|11|TRBV5-8|TRBJ1-1
TGTGCCAGCAGCTTGGTGGGGGGGGCTTTCTTT
CASSLVGGAFF
>-|few|15|TRBV9|TRBJ2-7
TGTGCCAGCAGCGTAGGGAGGCCAGGGAGCTACGAGCAGTACTTC
CASSVGRPGSYEQYF
>TRBD2|-|15|TRBV27|TRBJ2-1
TGTGCCAGCAATTTGGGACTAGCGGGGTCTGTTGAGCAGTTCTTC
CASNLGLAGSVEQFF
>TRBD2|few|14|TRBV6-2/TRBV6-3|TRBJ2-1
TGTGCCAGCAGTTCCCCGGGGAGGGGCAATGAGCAGTTCTTC
CASSSPGRGNEQFF
>TRBD2|few|15|TRBV20-1|TRBJ2-5
TGCAGTGCTATCCAAGCGGGGGGATTCCAAGAGACCCAGTACTTC
CSAIQAGGFQETQYF
>-|-|12|TRBV27|TRBJ2-7
TGTGCCAGCAGTTCCCTTCTCTACGAGCAGTACTTC
CASSSLLYEQYF
>TRBD2|-|13|TRBV3-1|TRBJ2-1
TGTGCCGGTGGTAGCGGGGGGCGGGATGAGCAGTTCTTC
CAGGSGGRDEQFF
>TRBD1|few|13|TRBV25-1|TRBJ1-1
TGTGCCAGCAGTCCGACAGGGAGGACTGAAGCTTTCTTT
CASSPTGRTEAFF
>-|few|14|TRBV6-1|TRBJ2-5
TGTGCCAGCAGTGAAATTCCTACGACGGAGACCCAGTACTTC
CASSEIPTTETQYF
>-|-|17|TRBV3-1|TRBJ2-3
TGTGCCAGCAGCCAAGGGAGGGGGGGTTCGAAGGTAAATACGCAGTATTTT
CASSQGRGGSKVNTQYF
>-|many|13|TRBV7-3|TRBJ2-3
TGTGCCAGCAGTTTATTGGGCACAGATACGCAGTATTTT
CASSLLGTDTQYF
>-|many|15|TRBV4-2|TRBJ1-2
TGTGCCAGCAGCCAAGGGAACAGAGGGGACCATGGCTACACCTTC
CASSQGNRGDHGYTF
>-|-|15|TRBV5-1|TRBJ1-1
TGCGCCAGCAGGTACAGGTCTGGTGGCAACACTGAAGCTTTCTTT
CASRYRSGGNTEAFF
>TRBD2|few|20|TRBV27|TRBJ2-3
TGTGCCAGCAGTCCGACTCGGACTAGCGGGGCCTTACAAGCCGGGGATACGCAGTATTTT
CASSPTRTSGALQAGDTQYF
>TRBD2|-|16|TRBV9|TRBJ2-3
TGTGCCAGCAGCGGGAAGCGGGAGTTGCGCACAGATACGCAGTATTTT
CASSGKRELRTDTQYF
>-|few|15|TRBV7-9|TRBJ1-1
TGTGCCAGCAGCCAACGGGGGAGGGAGGGGGGTGAAGCTTTCTTT
CASSQRGREGGEAFF
>-|-|13|TRBV7-9|TRBJ2-5
TGTGCCAGCAGCTTAGCTAACTCGGGGACCCAGTACTTC
CASSLANSGTQYF
>-|few|11|TRBV20-1|TRBJ2-3
TGCAGTGCTTTCTTGCCAGATACGCAGTATTTT
CSAFLPDTQYF
>TRBD2|-|14|TRBV11-2|TRBJ2-5
TGTGCCAGCAGTTTTGAGGCGGGGGAAGAGACCCAGTACTTC
CASSFEAGEETQYF